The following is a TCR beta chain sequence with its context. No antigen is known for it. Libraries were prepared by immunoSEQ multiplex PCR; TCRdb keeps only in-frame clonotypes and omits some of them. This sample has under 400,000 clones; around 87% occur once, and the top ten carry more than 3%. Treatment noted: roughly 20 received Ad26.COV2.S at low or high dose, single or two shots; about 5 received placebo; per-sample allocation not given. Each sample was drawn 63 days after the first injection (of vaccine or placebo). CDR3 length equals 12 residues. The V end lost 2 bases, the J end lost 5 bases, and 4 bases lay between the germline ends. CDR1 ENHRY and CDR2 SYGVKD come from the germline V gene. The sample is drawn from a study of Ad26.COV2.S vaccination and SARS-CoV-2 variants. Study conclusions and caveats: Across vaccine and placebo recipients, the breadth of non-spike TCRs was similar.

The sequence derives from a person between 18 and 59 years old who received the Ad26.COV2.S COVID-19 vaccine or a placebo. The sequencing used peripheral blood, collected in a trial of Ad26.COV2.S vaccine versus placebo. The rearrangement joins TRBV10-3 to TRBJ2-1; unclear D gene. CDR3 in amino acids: CAISEENNEQFF. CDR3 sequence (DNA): TGTGCCATCAGTGAGGAAAACAATGAGCAGTTCTTC.